The text below deals with one TCR beta chain. Its target is not known. The data were obtained in a study of cytomegalovirus exposure and HLA in healthy donors. In the study overall: A later analysis reported the same platform for the 100 to 150 validation repertoires and the 666 first-cohort repertoires.

Regarding the study as a whole: It was reportedly the case that the classifier diagnosed cytomegalovirus status with high specificity and sensitivity. TCR beta chains numbering some 160 were designated cytomegalovirus-associated.

Generated by immunoSEQ multiplex PCR, the TCRdb table keeps only in-frame clones and is missing some. The sample comprises around 130,000 clones, about nine tenths of which are singletons, and 1.4% to 1.5% rests with the top ten. This receptor was obtained from a man aged 30-40 years in good health and CMV-seronegative. Source material: PBMCs.

In nucleotides, the CDR3 is TGTGCCAGCAGCTTAGCGGGAGGGCCCTCGAGAACCGGGGAGCTGTTTTTT. It translates to CASSLAGGPSRTGELFF. The rearrangement joins TRBV7-2 to TRBJ2-2; 7 bases are a match to TRBD2. The CDR3 loop spans 17 amino acids. After removal of 0 bases from V and 5 bases from J, the junction contained 9 bases not matched to a gene. Germline V gene lookup returns CDR1 SGHTA and CDR2 FQGNSA.